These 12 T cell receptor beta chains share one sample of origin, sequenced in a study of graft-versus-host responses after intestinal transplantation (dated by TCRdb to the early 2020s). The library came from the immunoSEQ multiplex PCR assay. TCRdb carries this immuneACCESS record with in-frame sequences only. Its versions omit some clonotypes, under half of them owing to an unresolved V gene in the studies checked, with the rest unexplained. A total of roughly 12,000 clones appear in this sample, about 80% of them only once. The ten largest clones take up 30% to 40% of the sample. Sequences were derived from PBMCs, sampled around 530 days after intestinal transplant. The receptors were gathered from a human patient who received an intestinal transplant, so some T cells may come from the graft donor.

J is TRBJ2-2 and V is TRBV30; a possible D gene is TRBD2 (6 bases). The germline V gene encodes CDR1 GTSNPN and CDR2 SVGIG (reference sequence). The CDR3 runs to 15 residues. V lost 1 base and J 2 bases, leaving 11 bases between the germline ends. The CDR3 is CAWSEFGTNTGELFF. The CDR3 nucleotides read TGTGCCTGGAGTGAGTTCGGGACTAACACCGGGGAGCTGTTTTTT.

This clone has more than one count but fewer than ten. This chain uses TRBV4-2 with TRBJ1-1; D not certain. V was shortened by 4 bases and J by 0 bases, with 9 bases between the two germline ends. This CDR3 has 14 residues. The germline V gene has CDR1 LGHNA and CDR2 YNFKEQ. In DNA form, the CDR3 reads TGTGCCAGCAGCCCGTCAGGCTTGAACACTGAAGCTTTCTTT. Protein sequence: CASSPSGLNTEAFF.

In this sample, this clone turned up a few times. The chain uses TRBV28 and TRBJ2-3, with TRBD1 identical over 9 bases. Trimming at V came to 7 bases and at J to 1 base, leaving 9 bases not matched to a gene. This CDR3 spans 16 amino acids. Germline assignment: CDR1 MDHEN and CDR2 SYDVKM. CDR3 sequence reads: CASKDFRTGGTDTQYF. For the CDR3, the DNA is TGTGCCAGCAAGGATTTTAGGACAGGGGGCACAGATACGCAGTATTTT. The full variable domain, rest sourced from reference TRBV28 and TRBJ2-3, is DVKVTQSSRYLVKRTGEKVFLECVQDMDHENMFWYRQDPGLGLRLIYFSYDVKMKEKGDIPEGYSVSREKKERFSLILESASTNQTSMYLCASKDFRTGGTDTQYFGPGTRLTVL.

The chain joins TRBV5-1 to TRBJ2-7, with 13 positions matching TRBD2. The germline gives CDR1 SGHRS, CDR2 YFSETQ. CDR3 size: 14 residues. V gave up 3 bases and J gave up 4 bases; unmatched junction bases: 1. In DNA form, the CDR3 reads TGCGCCAGCAGCTGGACTAGCGGGAGTTACGAGCAGTACTTC. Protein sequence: CASSWTSGSYEQYF. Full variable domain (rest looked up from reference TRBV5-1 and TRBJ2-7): KAGVTQTPRYLIKTRGQQVTLSCSPISGHRSVSWYQQTPGQGLQFLFEYFSETQRNKGNFPGRFSGRQFSNSRSEMNVSTLELGDSALYLCASSWTSGSYEQYFGPGTRLTVT.

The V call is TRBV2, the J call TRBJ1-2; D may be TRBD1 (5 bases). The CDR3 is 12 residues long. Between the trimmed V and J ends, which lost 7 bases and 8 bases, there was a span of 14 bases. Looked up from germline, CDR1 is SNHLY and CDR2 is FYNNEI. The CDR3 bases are TGTGCCAGCAAATGGCAGGGAAAAGGCTACACCTTC. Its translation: CASKWQGKGYTF.

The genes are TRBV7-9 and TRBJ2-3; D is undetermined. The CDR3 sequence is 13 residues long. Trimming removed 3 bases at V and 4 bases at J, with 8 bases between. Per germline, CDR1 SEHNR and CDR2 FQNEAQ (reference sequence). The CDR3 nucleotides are TGTGCCAGCAGCTTTCCGGATCCAGATACGCAGTATTTT. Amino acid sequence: CASSFPDPDTQYF.

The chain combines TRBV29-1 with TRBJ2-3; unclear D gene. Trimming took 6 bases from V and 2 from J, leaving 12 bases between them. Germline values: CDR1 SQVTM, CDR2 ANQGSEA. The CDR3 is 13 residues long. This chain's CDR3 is CSVKPDPTDTQYF. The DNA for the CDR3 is TGCAGCGTCAAGCCCGATCCCACAGATACGCAGTATTTT.

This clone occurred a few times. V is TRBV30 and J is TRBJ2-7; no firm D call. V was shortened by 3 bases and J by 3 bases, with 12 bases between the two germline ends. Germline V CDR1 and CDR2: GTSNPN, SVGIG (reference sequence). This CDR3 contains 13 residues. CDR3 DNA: TGTGCCTGGAGGCCACCGGGCTACTACGAGCAGTACTTC. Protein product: CAWRPPGYYEQYF.

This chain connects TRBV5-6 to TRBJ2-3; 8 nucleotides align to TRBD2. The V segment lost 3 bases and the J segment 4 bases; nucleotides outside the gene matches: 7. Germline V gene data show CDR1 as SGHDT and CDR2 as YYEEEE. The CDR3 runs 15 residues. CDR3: CASSWVTSDADTQYF. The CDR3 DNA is TGTGCCAGCAGCTGGGTGACTAGCGACGCAGATACGCAGTATTTT. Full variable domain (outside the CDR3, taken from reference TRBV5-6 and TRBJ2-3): DAGVTQSPTHLIKTRGQQVTLRCSPKSGHDTVSWYQQALGQGPQFIFQYYEEEERQRGNFPDRFSGHQFPNYSSELNVNALLLGDSALYLCASSWVTSDADTQYFGPGTRLTVL.

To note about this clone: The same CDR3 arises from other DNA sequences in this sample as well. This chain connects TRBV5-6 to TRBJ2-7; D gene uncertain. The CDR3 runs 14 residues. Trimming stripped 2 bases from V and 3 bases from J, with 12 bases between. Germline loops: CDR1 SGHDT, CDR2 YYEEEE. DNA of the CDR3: TGTGCCAGCAGCTTAGGTGGAGATTTCTACGAGCAGTACTTC. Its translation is CASSLGGDFYEQYF.

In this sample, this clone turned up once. The CDR3 region is CASSEVPAYEQYF. The CDR3 nucleotides read TGTGCCAGCAGTGAAGTTCCAGCCTACGAGCAGTACTTC. The rearrangement uses TRBV6-1 and TRBJ2-7, with no clear D. Trimming pared 1 base from V and 2 bases from J, leaving 6 bases between. CDR1 is MNHNS and CDR2 is SASEGT in the germline V gene. The CDR3 consists of 13 residues.

The CDR3 sequence: CASLRDSFYGYTF. The CDR3 DNA reads TGTGCCTCGCTCCGAGACAGCTTCTATGGCTACACCTTC. V is TRBV30 and J is TRBJ1-2; tentative D call: TRBD1 (5 bases). The CDR3 has 13 amino acids. V was clipped by 7 bases and J by 4 bases, with 16 bases between them. CDR1 is GTSNPN, CDR2 SVGIG, per germline (reference sequence).